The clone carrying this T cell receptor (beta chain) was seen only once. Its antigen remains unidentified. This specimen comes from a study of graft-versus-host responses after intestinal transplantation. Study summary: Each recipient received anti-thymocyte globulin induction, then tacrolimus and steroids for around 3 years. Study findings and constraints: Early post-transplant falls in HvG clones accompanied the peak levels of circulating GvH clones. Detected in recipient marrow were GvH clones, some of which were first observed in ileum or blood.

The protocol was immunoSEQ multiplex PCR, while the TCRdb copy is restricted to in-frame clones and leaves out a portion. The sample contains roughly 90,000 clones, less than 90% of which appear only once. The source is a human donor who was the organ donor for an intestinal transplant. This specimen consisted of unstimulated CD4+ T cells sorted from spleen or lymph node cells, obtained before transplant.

CDR3 protein: CASSVFGGEQYF. The CDR3 DNA is TGTGCCAGCAGCGTATTTGGCGGCGAGCAGTACTTC. The chain has TRBV9 and TRBJ2-7, with D unresolved. The CDR3 has 12 residues. Trimming removed 1 base from V and 6 bases from J, with 8 bases in between. CDR1 is SGDLS and CDR2 is YYNGEE in the germline V gene.